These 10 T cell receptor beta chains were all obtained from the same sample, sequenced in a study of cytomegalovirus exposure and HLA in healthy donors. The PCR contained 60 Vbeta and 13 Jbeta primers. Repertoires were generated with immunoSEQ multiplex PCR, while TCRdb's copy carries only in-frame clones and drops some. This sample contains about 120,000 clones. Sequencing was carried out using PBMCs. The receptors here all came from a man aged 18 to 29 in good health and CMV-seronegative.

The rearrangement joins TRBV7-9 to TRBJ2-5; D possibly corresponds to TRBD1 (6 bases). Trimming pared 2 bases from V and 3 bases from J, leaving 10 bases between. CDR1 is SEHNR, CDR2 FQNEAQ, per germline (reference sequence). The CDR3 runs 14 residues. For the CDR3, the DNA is TGTGCCAGCAGCTTAAGACAGGAAAAAGAGACCCAGTACTTC. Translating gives CASSLRQEKETQYF.

CDR3 nucleotides: TGTGCCAGCAGGTTAGCGGGAGGGTCCTATAATTCACCCCTCCACTTT. This encodes CASRLAGGSYNSPLHF. The chain combines TRBV6-6 with TRBJ1-6; D call uncertain. The CDR3 extends over 16 amino acids. Trimming took 6 bases from V and 1 from J, leaving 13 bases between them. Germline V gene data show CDR1 as MNHNY and CDR2 as SVGAGI (reference sequence).

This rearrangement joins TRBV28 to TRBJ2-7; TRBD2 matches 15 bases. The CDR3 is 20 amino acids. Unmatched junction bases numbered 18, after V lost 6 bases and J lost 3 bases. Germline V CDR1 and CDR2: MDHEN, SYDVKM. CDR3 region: CASSSGQAHGTSGRYYEQYF. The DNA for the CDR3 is TGTGCCAGCAGCTCCGGACAGGCCCACGGGACTAGCGGGAGGTACTACGAGCAGTACTTC.

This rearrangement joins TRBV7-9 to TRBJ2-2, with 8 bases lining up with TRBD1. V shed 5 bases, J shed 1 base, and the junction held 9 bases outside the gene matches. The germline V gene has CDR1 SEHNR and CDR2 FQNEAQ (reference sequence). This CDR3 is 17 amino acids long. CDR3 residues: CASSPSWGTGNTGELFF. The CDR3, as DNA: TGTGCCAGCAGCCCCAGCTGGGGGACAGGGAACACCGGGGAGCTGTTTTTT.

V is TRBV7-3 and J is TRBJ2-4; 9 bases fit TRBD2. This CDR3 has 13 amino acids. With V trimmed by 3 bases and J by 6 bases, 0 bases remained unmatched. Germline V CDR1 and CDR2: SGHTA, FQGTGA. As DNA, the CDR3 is TGTGCCAGCAGCTTGACTAGCGGAAACATTCAGTACTTC. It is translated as CASSLTSGNIQYF.

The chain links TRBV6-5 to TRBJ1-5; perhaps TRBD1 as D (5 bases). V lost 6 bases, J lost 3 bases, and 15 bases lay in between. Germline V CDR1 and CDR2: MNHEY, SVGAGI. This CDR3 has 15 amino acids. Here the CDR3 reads CASSPSGLNNQPQHF. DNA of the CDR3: TGTGCCAGCAGCCCCTCGGGACTCAACAATCAGCCCCAGCATTTT.

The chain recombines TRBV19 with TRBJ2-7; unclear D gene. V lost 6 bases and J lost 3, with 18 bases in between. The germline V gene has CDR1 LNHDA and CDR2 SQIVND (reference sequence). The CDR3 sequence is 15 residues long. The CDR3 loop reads CASRQHYDSVYEQYF. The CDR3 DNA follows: TGTGCCAGTAGGCAGCATTATGACTCCGTCTACGAGCAGTACTTC.

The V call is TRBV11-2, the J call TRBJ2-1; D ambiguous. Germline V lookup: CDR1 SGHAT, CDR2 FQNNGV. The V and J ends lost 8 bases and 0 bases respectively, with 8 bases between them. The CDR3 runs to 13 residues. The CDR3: CASEYSSYNEQFF. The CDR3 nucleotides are TGTGCCAGCGAATACAGCTCCTACAATGAGCAGTTCTTC.

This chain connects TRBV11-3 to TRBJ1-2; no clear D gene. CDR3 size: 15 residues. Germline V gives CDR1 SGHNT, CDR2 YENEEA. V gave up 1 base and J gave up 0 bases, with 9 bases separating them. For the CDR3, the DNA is TGTGCCAGCAGCTTAGGCGGGGAGGCTAACTATGGCTACACCTTC. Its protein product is CASSLGGEANYGYTF.

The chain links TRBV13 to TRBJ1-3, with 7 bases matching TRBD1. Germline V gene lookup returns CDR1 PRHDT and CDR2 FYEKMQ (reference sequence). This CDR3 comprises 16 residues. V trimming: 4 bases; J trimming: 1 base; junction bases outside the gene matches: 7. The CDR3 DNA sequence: TGTGCCAGCAGCTCTTGGGGACAGACGTCTGGAAACACCATATATTTT. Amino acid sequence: CASSSWGQTSGNTIYF.